These T cell receptor beta chains were read from a single sample in a study of T cells in Graves' hyperthyroidism and ophthalmopathy. TCRdb itself ran the multiplex PCR reads through MiXCR, one entry per CDR3 protein. The sample contains 390,000 or so distinct CDR3 sequences, roughly 14% of which appear only once. Sequencing was done on a sample of blood. All receptors derive from a man younger than 35 with Graves' ophthalmopathy. Each CDR3 is given with its conserved first and last residue. Each record gives: clone size, D gene, J gene, V gene, CDR3 DNA, CDR3 protein. The D gene is left open where the match is weak. The size entry is marked missing in some rows and otherwise reads once, few, many or a size class.

many	-	TRBJ1-3	TRBV12-3/TRBV12-4	TGTGCCAGCAGTACCCTCCCAGGGAGAAACACCATATATTTT	CASSTLPGRNTIYF
-	-	TRBJ2-1	TRBV28	TGTGCCAGCAGTCCTCCGGGATTCAATGAGCAGTTCTTC	CASSPPGFNEQFF
many	-	TRBJ1-1	TRBV3-1	TGTGCCAGCAGCCAAGTCTCAGGGGCGAACACTGAAGCTTTCTTT	CASSQVSGANTEAFF
once	-	TRBJ2-1	TRBV30	TGTGCCTGGAGAATAAGGGGACCCCTGGGGGGCAATGAGCAGTTCTTC	CAWRIRGPLGGNEQFF
-	TRBD1	TRBJ2-6	TRBV6-1	TGTGCCAGCACCGACACACAGGGGGCCGCTGGGGCCAACGTCCTGACTTTC	CASTDTQGAAGANVLTF
-	TRBD1	TRBJ2-7	TRBV6-1	TGTGCCAGCACCCTCGGACAGGGCCCCTACGAGCAGTACTTC	CASTLGQGPYEQYF
many	-	TRBJ2-7	TRBV6-2/TRBV6-3	TGTGCCAGCAGTTACCTGGGTCCCGAGCAGTACTTC	CASSYLGPEQYF
few	TRBD2	TRBJ2-5	TRBV19	TGTGCCACCTCACAAACAGCGGGGGGGCCAGAGACCCAGTACTTC	CATSQTAGGPETQYF
many	TRBD2	TRBJ2-1	TRBV11-3	TGTGCCAGCAGCCAAGGACTAGCGGGGTATGTTGAGCAGTTCTTC	CASSQGLAGYVEQFF
few	TRBD2	TRBJ2-3	TRBV20-1	TGCAGTGCTTCGACTAGCGGGAGTCAAGATACGCAGTATTTT	CSASTSGSQDTQYF
many	-	TRBJ2-1	TRBV19	TGTGCCAGTAGTATAGATGGGTCGGGGTGGGCCTACAATGAGCAGTTCTTC	CASSIDGSGWAYNEQFF
-	-	TRBJ1-2	TRBV12-5	TGTGAGGGTTCTGGCTACACCTTC	CEGSGYTF
-	TRBD1	TRBJ1-1	TRBV5-1	TGCGCCAGCAGCCAGACAGGGGATAATGAAGCTTTCTTT	CASSQTGDNEAFF
-	-	TRBJ2-6	TRBV5-1	TGCGCCAGCAGCTTGGCCCCGGGGGCGACTGGGGCCAACGTCCTGACTTTC	CASSLAPGATGANVLTF
many	TRBD1	TRBJ2-5	TRBV20-1	TGCAGTGCTAGAGGCACCAGGGGGCTGGAGACCCAGTACTTC	CSARGTRGLETQYF
many	TRBD2	TRBJ2-1	TRBV7-2	TGTGCCAGCAGCGCGCGACTAGCGGGGGTACGAAATGAGCAGTTCTTC	CASSARLAGVRNEQFF
many	-	TRBJ2-7	TRBV6-2/TRBV6-3	TGTGCCAGCAGTTACTCTCGGCACCTCACAGCCTACGAGCAGTACTTC	CASSYSRHLTAYEQYF
few	-	TRBJ2-7	TRBV14	TGTGCCAGCAGCCCCCTTGGGGAAATAAGGGCCTACGAGCAGTACTTC	CASSPLGEIRAYEQYF
few	-	TRBJ1-2	TRBV4-1	TGCGCCAGCAGCCAAGACCAGACCGGGCAGGGGATCTATGGCTACACCTTC	CASSQDQTGQGIYGYTF
many	TRBD1	TRBJ2-3	TRBV12-3/TRBV12-4	TGTGCCAGCAGTGACCTCAGGGGGCCCACAGATACGCAGTATTTT	CASSDLRGPTDTQYF
many	-	TRBJ2-3	TRBV5-6	TGTGCCAGCAGCACCGGACAGAACGAAGATACGCAGTATTTT	CASSTGQNEDTQYF
many	-	TRBJ1-2	TRBV20-1	TGCAGTGCTAGAGTAGTGTCCAGCGGTAGCTACACCTTC	CSARVVSSGSYTF
many	-	TRBJ1-2	TRBV7-2	TGTGCCAGCAGCTTATACTATGGCTACACCTTC	CASSLYYGYTF
-	-	TRBJ2-2	TRBV24-1	TGTGCCACCAGTGATTTGGGGGGAGCGCCAAACACCGGGGAGCTGTTTTTT	CATSDLGGAPNTGELFF
few	-	TRBJ1-3	TRBV19	TGTGCCAGTAGTATAGAGGGGACGCCTGGAAACACCATATATTTT	CASSIEGTPGNTIYF
many	-	TRBJ2-3	TRBV29-1	TGCAGCGTTGTGAGGCGGGAAAGCACAGATACGCAGTATTTT	CSVVRRESTDTQYF
many	-	TRBJ1-2	TRBV2	TGTGCCAGCAGTGTCCTCGTGACAGGTCACGGCTACACCTTC	CASSVLVTGHGYTF
many	-	TRBJ2-1	TRBV11-2	TGTGCCAGCAGCTTAGCAGGAGAATCCAATGAGCAGTTCTTC	CASSLAGESNEQFF
many	-	TRBJ1-1	TRBV11-2	TGTGCCAGCAGCCCACCGGGGGGCCTTGATGAAGCTTTCTTT	CASSPPGGLDEAFF
many	-	TRBJ1-1	TRBV12-3/TRBV12-4	TGTGCCAGCAGTTTAAATCCCCCCGGGAACGATGGGGAGAACACTGAAGCTTTCTTT	CASSLNPPGNDGENTEAFF
many	TRBD2	TRBJ2-5	TRBV10-3	TGTGCCATGAATGGCGGGAGGGCGGGAGAGACCCAGTACTTC	CAMNGGRAGETQYF
many	TRBD1	TRBJ2-3	TRBV20-1	TGCAGTGCGGCGGGACAGGGGTCAGATACGCAGTATTTT	CSAAGQGSDTQYF
-	TRBD1	TRBJ2-1	TRBV11-3	TGTGCCAGCAGCCCCGGACAGGGCTTGCTCCCCTACAATGAGCAGTTCTTC	CASSPGQGLLPYNEQFF
few	TRBD1	TRBJ1-2	TRBV19	TGTGCCAGTAACCCCGACAGGGTCGGGACTAACTATGGCTACACCTTC	CASNPDRVGTNYGYTF
many	-	TRBJ2-1	TRBV5-1	TGCGCCAGCAGCAGGTACCCTGCCAATGAGCAGTTCTTC	CASSRYPANEQFF
many	TRBD2	TRBJ2-3	TRBV10-3	TGTGCCATCAGTGATCTAGCGGGGAGCACAGATACGCAGTATTTT	CAISDLAGSTDTQYF
few	TRBD2	TRBJ2-2	TRBV7-8	TGTGCCAGCAGCCAGTGGACTAGCGGGGGGTCGAACACCGGGGAGCTGTTTTTT	CASSQWTSGGSNTGELFF
-	-	TRBJ1-4	TRBV4-1	TGCGCCAGCAGCCAAGATGGGTCCCGCAAACTGTTTTTT	CASSQDGSRKLFF
many	TRBD1	TRBJ2-3	TRBV20-1	TGCAGTGCTAGAGGGGGACAGGGCCTGACCACAGATACGCAGTATTTT	CSARGGQGLTTDTQYF
-	-	TRBJ1-6	TRBV6-1	TGTGCCAGCAGTTACGCGGCGCATACCAATTCACCCCTCCACTTT	CASSYAAHTNSPLHF
many	-	TRBJ1-1	TRBV20-1	TGCAGTGCTAGACGGCAGGGAGGGACTGAAGCTTTCTTT	CSARRQGGTEAFF
many	-	TRBJ2-5	TRBV11-3	TGTGCCAGCAGCTTAGATCTCGGACTGATACAAGAGACCCAGTACTTC	CASSLDLGLIQETQYF
few	-	TRBJ1-6	TRBV6-1	TGTGCCAGCAGGGGAGCGAGCTCCTATAATTCACCCCTCCACTTT	CASRGASSYNSPLHF
many	-	TRBJ2-3	TRBV3-1	TGTGCCAGCAGCCAAGGAGGCACAGATACGCAGTATTTT	CASSQGGTDTQYF
many	-	TRBJ2-7	TRBV20-1	TGCAGTGCTAGCGAGACCCACGACTACGAGCAGTACTTC	CSASETHDYEQYF
few	TRBD2	TRBJ2-1	TRBV19	TGTGCCAGTAGCGGACTAGCGGGAGTGGTCAATGAGCAGTTCTTC	CASSGLAGVVNEQFF
many	-	TRBJ2-7	TRBV11-2	TGTGCCAGCAGCTTAGGGTCAAAAGGGAGAAGGGGAGGCGAGCAGTACTTC	CASSLGSKGRRGGEQYF
few	TRBD2	TRBJ2-1	TRBV19	TGTGCCAGTAGTATTCCCGGACTAGCGGGGTACAATGAGCAGTTCTTC	CASSIPGLAGYNEQFF
many	-	TRBJ2-3	TRBV5-1	TGCGCCAGCAGCCCCTATACCACTGACAGCACAGATACGCAGTATTTT	CASSPYTTDSTDTQYF
many	-	TRBJ1-2	TRBV10-3	TGTGCCATCAGTGGCAGCAACTATGGCTACACCTTC	CAISGSNYGYTF
few	-	TRBJ2-5	TRBV18	TGTGCCAGCTCACCGGGCGGGGGCCTACAAGAGACCCAGTACTTC	CASSPGGGLQETQYF
many	TRBD1	TRBJ1-2	TRBV27	TGTGCCAGCAGTTCGGGACAGGGCTTAGGCTACACCTTC	CASSSGQGLGYTF
few	-	TRBJ2-1	TRBV19	TGTGCCAGTAGACCTACGGGCGGGGAGCAGTTCTTC	CASRPTGGEQFF
many	TRBD1	TRBJ2-7	TRBV7-9	TGTGCCAGCAGCTCCGGGACAGACTACGAGCAGTACTTC	CASSSGTDYEQYF